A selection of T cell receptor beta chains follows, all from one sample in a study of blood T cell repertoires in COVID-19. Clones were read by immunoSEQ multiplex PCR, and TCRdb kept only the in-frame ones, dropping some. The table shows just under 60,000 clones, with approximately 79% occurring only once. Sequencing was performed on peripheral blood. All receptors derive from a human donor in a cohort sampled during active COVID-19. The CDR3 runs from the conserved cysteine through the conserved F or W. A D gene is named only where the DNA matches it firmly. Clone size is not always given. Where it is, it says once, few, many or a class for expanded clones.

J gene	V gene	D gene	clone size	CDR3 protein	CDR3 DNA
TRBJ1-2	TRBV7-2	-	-	CASSPEAGQYYGYTF	TGTGCCAGCAGCCCCGAGGCGGGTCAGTACTATGGCTACACCTTC
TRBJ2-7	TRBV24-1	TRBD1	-	CATSDSGTGGEQYF	TGTGCCACCAGTGATTCCGGGACAGGGGGCGAGCAGTACTTC
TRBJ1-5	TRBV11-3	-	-	CASSFYVFLWAGNLQPQHF	-
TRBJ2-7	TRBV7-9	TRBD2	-	CASSSFGGGSYEQYF	TGTGCCAGCAGCTCCTTTGGGGGGGGAAGCTACGAGCAGTACTTC
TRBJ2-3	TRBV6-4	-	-	CASSAGDTQYF	TGTGCCAGCTCGGCGGGAGATACGCAGTATTTT
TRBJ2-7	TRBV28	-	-	CASSLEAPLGGYF	TGTGCCAGCAGTTTAGAAGCTCCCCTCGGAGGGTACTTC
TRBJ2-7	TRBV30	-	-	CALRTFEPLGSYEQYF	TGTGCCCTTCGGACTTTCGAACCTCTCGGATCCTACGAGCAGTACTTC
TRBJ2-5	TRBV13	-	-	CASSLGESETQYF	TGTGCCAGCAGCTTAGGGGAGTCAGAGACCCAGTACTTC
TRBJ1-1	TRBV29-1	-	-	CSVEIQGNTEAFF	TGCAGCGTTGAAATACAGGGGAACACTGAAGCTTTCTTT
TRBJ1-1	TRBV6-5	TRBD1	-	CASSYGQGLEAFF	TGTGCCAGCAGTTACGGACAGGGGCTTGAAGCTTTCTTT
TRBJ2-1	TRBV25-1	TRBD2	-	CASSGRHRLAGDYNEQFF	TGTGCCAGCAGTGGTCGGCATAGACTAGCGGGGGACTACAATGAGCAGTTCTTC
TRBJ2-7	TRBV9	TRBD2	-	CASSVATVAGAHEQYF	TGTGCCAGCAGCGTAGCTACGGTAGCGGGAGCCCACGAGCAGTACTTC
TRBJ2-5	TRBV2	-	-	CASSPTGQETQYF	TGTGCCAGCAGCCCCACAGGGCAAGAGACCCAGTACTTC
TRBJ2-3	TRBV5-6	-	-	CASTARRTGTDTQYF	TGTGCCAGCACCGCGCGGAGGACTGGCACAGATACGCAGTATTTT
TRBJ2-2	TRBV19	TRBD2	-	CASRRENELNTGELFF	TGTGCCAGTAGGCGGGAGAATGAACTGAACACCGGGGAGCTGTTTTTT
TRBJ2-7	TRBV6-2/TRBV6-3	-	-	CASSPEGPDVSVEQYF	TGTGCCAGCAGTCCGGAGGGCCCAGATGTATCGGTCGAGCAGTACTTC
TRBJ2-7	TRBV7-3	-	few	CASSLTSGNYEQYF	TGTGCCAGCAGCTTAACTAGCGGAAACTACGAGCAGTACTTC
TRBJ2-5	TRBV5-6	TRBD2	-	CASSRGLVGTETQYF	TGTGCCAGCAGCAGGGGACTAGTGGGAACTGAGACCCAGTACTTC
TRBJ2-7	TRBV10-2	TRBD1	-	CACRDRIVFEQYF	TGCGCCTGCCGGGACAGGATCGTTTTCGAGCAGTACTTC
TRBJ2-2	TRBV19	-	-	CASSIVAGDINTGELFF	TGTGCCAGTAGTATAGTTGCCGGGGACATAAACACCGGGGAGCTGTTTTTT
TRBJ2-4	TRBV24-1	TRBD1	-	CATSDGQASRDIQYF	TGTGCCACCAGTGACGGACAGGCCTCAAGGGACATTCAGTACTTC
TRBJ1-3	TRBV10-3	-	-	CAISERRESSGNTIYF	TGTGCCATCAGTGAGAGGAGGGAGAGCTCTGGAAACACCATATATTTT
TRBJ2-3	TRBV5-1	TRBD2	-	CASSLEWTSGTQYF	TGCGCCAGCAGCTTGGAATGGACTAGCGGGACGCAGTATTTT
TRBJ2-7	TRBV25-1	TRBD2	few	CPSGRALPNEQYF	TGCCCGAGCGGGAGGGCCCTCCCAAACGAGCAGTACTTC
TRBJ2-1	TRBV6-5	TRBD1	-	CASRNRGTYNEQFF	TGTGCCAGCAGGAACAGGGGTACCTACAATGAGCAGTTCTTC
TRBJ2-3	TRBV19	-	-	CASSYILRGFGGTDTQYF	TGTGCCAGTAGTTATATACTACGCGGATTTGGAGGCACAGATACGCAGTATTTT
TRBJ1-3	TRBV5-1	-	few	CASSLEASHGNTIYF	TGCGCCAGCAGCTTGGAGGCTAGCCATGGAAACACCATATATTTT
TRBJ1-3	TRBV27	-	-	CASSFRPRPGKSGNTIYF	TGTGCCAGCAGTTTTCGGCCGAGGCCAGGGAAGTCTGGAAACACCATATATTTT
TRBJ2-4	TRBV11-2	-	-	CASSPRESIAKNIQYF	TGTGCCAGCAGCCCCCGGGAGTCCATAGCCAAAAACATTCAGTACTTC
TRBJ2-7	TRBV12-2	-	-	CASRARGGQVYEQYF	TGTGCAAGTCGCGCCCGCGGGGGACAAGTCTACGAGCAGTACTTC
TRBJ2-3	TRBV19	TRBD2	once	CASSMEGLAIFSDTQYF	TGTGCCAGTAGTATGGAGGGACTAGCGATATTTTCAGATACGCAGTATTTT
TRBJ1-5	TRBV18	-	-	CASSYYGGNQPQHF	TGTGCCAGCTCCTATTACGGGGGCAATCAGCCCCAGCATTTT
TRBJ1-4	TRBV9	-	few	CASSGPTTGFNEKLFF	TGTGCCAGCAGCGGACCGACGACAGGCTTCAATGAAAAACTGTTTTTT
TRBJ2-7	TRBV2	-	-	CASSQPGSEQYF	TGTGCCAGCAGCCAGCCAGGGTCCGAGCAGTACTTC
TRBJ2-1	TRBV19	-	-	CASRGREVLSYNEQFF	TGTGCCAGTAGGGGCAGGGAGGTCCTTTCCTACAATGAGCAGTTCTTC
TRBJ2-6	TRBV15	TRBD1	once	CATSARKGQGLSGANVLTF	TGTGCCACCAGCGCACGAAAGGGACAGGGTCTCTCTGGGGCCAACGTCCTGACTTTC
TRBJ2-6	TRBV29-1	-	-	CSGLVGLAPTTGANVLTF	TGCAGCGGCCTTGTGGGGTTGGCCCCGACTACTGGGGCCAACGTCCTGACTTTC
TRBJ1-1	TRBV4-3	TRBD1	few	CASSQTDRVPNTEAFF	TGCGCCAGCAGCCAGACAGACAGGGTTCCGAACACTGAAGCTTTCTTT
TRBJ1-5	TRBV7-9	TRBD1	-	CASSLTQGALGNQPQHF	TGTGCCAGCAGCCTTACACAGGGGGCGCTTGGCAATCAGCCCCAGCATTTT
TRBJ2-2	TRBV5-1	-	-	CASSARGMGNTGELFF	TGCGCCAGCAGCGCCCGCGGGATGGGGAACACCGGGGAGCTGTTTTTT
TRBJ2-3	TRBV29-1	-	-	CSVESGTDTQYF	TGCAGCGTTGAATCTGGCACAGATACGCAGTATTTT